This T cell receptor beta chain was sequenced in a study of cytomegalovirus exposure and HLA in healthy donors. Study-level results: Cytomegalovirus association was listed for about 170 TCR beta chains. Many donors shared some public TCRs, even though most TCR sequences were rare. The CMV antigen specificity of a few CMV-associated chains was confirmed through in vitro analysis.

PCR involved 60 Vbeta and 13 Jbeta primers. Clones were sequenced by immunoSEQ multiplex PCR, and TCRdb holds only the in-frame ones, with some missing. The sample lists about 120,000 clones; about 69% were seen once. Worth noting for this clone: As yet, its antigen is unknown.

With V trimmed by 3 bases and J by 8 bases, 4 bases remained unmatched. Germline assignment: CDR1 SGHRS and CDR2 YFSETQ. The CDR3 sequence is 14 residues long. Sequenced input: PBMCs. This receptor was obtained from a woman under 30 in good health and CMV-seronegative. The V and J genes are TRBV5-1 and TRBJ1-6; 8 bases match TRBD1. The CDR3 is CASSWGQVDSPLHF. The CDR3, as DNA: TGCGCCAGCAGCTGGGGACAGGTCGATTCACCCCTCCACTTT.